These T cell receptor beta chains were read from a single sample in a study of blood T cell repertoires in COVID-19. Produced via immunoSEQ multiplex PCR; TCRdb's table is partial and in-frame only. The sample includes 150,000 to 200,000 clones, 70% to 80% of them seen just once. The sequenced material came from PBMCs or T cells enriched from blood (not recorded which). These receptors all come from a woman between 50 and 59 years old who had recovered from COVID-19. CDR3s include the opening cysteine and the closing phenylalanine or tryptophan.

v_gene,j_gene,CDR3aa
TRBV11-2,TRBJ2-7,CASSLDTVAKEQYF
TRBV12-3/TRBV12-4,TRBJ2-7,CASSLNEYEQYF
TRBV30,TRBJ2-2,CAWSFRMGRDTGELFF
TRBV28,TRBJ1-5,CASIAAVGGQPQHF
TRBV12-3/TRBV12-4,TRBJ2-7,CASTPGNEQYF
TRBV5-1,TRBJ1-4,CASSLGQLAEKLFF
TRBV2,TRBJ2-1,CASSRTSSYNEQFF
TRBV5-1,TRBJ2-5,CASSLEGQAGGTQYF
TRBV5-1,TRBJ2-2,CASSLATLVARGELFF
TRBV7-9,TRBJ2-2,CASSAVAGGNTGELFF
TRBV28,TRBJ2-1,CASSFTRAGAYNEQFF
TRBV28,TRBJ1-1,CASSLPGQINTEAFF
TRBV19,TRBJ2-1,CASSLGLAFNEQFF
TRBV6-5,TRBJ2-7,CASSYTPASSPEQYF
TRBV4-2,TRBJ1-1,CASSQDRSNTEAFF
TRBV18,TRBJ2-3,CASSPGREADTQYF
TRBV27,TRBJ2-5,CASSSRYRANRDTKETQYF
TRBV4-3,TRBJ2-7,CASSQSGLAGYAIYEQYF
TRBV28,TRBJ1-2,CASSPGGAFYGYTF
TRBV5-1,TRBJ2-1,CASSLPDSGRESYNEQFF
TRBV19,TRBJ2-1,CASSRKWGGPNEQFF
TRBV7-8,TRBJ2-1,CASSTRTGYNEQFF
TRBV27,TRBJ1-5,CASSLRGSQPQHF
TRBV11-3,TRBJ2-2,CASDRGTGELFF
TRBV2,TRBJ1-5,CASRRSLVTGGNQPQHF
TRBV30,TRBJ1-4,CAWEGGPGEKLFF
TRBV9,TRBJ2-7,CASSVRQGGYEQYF
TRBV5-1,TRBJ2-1,CASSLSGSSYNEQFF
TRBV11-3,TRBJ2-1,CASSFSVSAGDNEQFF
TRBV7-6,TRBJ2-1,CASSPHKAGRGSSSYNEQFF
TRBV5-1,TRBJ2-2,CASSLMSVNTGELFF
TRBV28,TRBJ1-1,CASSLSTGANTEAFF
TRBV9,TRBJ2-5,CASSVGAGGGETQYF
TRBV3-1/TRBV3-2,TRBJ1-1,CASRQGMGSTEAFF
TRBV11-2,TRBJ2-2,CASSPTSSGELFF
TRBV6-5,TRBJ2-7,CASSYSGQGANEQYF
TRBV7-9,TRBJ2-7,CASSSFYEQYF
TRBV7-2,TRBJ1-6,CASSFDRVASPLHF
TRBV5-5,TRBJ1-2,CASRRGQQGPPTF
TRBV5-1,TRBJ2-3,CASTDFSGFTDTQYF
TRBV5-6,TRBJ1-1,CASSPRGGAANTEAFF
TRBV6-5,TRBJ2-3,CASSLTSIGITDTQYF
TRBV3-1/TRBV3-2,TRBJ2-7,CASSRGTSGPYEQYF
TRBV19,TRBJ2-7,CASSTDSGILLF
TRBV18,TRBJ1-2,CASSPPWAGQPNYGYTF
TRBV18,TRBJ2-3,CASSPPGASTDTQYF
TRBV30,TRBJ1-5,CAWSNRLGGPQHF
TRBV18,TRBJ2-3,CASSPPVWAGEETDTQYF